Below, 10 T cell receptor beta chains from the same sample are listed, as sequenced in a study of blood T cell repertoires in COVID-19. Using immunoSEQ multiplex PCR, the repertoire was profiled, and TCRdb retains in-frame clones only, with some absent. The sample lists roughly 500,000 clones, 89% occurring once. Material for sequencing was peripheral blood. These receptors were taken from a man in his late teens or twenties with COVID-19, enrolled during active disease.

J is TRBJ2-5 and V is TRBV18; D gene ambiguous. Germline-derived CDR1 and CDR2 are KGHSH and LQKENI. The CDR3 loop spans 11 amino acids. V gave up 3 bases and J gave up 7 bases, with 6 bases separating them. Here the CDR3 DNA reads TGTGCCAGCTCACCCGGCGGGACCCAGTACTTC. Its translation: CASSPGGTQYF.

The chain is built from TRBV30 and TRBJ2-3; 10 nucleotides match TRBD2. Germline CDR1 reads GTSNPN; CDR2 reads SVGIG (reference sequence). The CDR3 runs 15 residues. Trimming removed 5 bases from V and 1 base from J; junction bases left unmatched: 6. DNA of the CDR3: TGTGCCTGGGGGAGACTAGCGGGTCGCACAGATACGCAGTATTTT. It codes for CAWGRLAGRTDTQYF.

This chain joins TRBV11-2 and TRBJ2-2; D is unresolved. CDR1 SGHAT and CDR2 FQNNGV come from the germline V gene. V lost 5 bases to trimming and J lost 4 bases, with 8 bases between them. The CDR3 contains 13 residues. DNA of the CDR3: TGTGCCAGCAGCCGGTCCGCCACCGGGGAGCTGTTTTTT. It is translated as CASSRSATGELFF.

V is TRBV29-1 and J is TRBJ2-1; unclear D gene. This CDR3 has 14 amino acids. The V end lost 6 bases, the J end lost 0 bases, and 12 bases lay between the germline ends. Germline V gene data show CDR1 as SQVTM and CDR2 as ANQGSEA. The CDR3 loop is CSVREASSYNEQFF. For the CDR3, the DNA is TGCAGCGTGAGAGAGGCGAGCTCCTACAATGAGCAGTTCTTC.

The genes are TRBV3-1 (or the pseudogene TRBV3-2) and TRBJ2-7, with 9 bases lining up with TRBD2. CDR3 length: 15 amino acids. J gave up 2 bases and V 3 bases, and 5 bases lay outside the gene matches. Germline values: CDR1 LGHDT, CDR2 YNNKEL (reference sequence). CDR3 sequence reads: CASSQTSGGPYEQYF. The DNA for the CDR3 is TGTGCCAGCAGCCAGACTAGCGGCGGACCCTACGAGCAGTACTTC.

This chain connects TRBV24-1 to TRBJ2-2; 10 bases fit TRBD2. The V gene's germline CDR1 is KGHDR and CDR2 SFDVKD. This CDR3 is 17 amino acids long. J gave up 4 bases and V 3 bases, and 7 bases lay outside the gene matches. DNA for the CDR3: TGTGCCACCAGTGATACCCAACTAGCGGGACCCACCGGGGAGCTGTTTTTT. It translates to CATSDTQLAGPTGELFF.

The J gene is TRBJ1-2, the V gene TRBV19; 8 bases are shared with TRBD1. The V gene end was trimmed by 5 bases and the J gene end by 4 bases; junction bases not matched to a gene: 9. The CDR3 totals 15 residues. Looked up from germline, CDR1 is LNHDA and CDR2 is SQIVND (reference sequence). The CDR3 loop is CASSFDRGSPYGYTF. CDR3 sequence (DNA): TGTGCCAGTAGTTTTGACAGGGGATCACCCTATGGCTACACCTTC.

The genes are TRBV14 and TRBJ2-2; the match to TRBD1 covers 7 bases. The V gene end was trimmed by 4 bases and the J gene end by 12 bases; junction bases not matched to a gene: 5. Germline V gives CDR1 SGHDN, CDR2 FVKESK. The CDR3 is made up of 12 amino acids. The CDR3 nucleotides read TGTGCCAGCAGCCTCCCGACAGGGAAGCTGTTTTTT. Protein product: CASSLPTGKLFF.

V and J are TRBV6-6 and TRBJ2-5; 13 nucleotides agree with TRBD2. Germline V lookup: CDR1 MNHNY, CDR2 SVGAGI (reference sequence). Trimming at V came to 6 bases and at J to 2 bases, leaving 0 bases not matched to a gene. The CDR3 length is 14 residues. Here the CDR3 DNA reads TGTGCCAGCAGACTAGCGGGGGGGCAAGAGACCCAGTACTTC. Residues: CASRLAGGQETQYF.

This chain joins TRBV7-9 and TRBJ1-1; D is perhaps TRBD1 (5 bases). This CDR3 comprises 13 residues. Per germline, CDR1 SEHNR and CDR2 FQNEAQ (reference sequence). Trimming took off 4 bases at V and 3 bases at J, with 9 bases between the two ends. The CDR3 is CASSSLGDTEAFF. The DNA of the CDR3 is TGTGCCAGCAGCTCTCTAGGGGACACTGAAGCTTTCTTT.